A selection of T cell receptor beta chains follows, all from one sample in a study of T cell changes during pregnancy in multiple sclerosis. TCRdb's table, derived via immunoSEQ multiplex PCR, lists solely in-frame clones and lacks some. Of roughly 93,000 clones listed, around 90% were seen once; the top ten hold 0.9% to 0.95%. The sequencing used peripheral blood, collected before pregnancy. The receptors were gathered from a female donor with multiple sclerosis, enrolled in a pregnancy study. Both conserved end residues are part of each CDR3. A D gene is named only where the DNA matches it firmly.

j_gene | d_gene | v_gene | len | CDR3nt | CDR3aa
TRBJ1-2 | TRBD1 | TRBV9 | 15 | TGTGCCAGCAGCCCCCGGACAGGGCCCAACTATGGCTACACCTTC | CASSPRTGPNYGYTF
TRBJ2-1 | . | TRBV6-6 | 14 | TGTGCCAGCAGTTACCTCGGACTGGACAATGAGCAGTTCTTC | CASSYLGLDNEQFF
TRBJ2-7 | . | TRBV11-2 | 17 | TGTGCCAGCAGCTTGTATATCGGGACACTGTATTCCTACGAGCAGTACTTC | CASSLYIGTLYSYEQYF
TRBJ2-3 | TRBD2 | TRBV4-2 | 16 | TGTGCCAGCAGCCCAGGACTAGCGGGGGGTACAGATACGCAGTATTTT | CASSPGLAGGTDTQYF
TRBJ1-4 | TRBD1 | TRBV11-2 | 15 | TGTGCCAGCAGCTTTGGAGGGACAGGAGGAGAAAAACTGTTTTTT | CASSFGGTGGEKLFF
TRBJ2-1 | . | TRBV2 | 8 | TGTGCCAGCACCGAGGGTGTCTTC | CASTEGVF
TRBJ2-5 | . | TRBV15 | 14 | TGTGCCACCAGCAGAGAGGAGGTAATGAAGACCCAGTACTTC | CATSREEVMKTQYF
TRBJ2-2 | TRBD1 | TRBV6-1 | 16 | TGTGCCAGCAGTGAAAGAGGGACAGGGGTCACCGGGGAGCTGTTTTTT | CASSERGTGVTGELFF
TRBJ1-3 | . | TRBV5-4 | 14 | TGTGCCAGCAGCTTGGATGGGACTGGCGGCACCATATATTTT | CASSLDGTGGTIYF
TRBJ1-5 | . | TRBV19 | 17 | TGTGCCAGTAGTCGTCCTCGCGGGGGGTATAGCAATCAGCCCCAGCATTTT | CASSRPRGGYSNQPQHF
TRBJ1-3 | . | TRBV10-3 | 14 | TGTGCCATCTCAAATCCCATCTCTGGAAACACCATATATTTT | CAISNPISGNTIYF
TRBJ2-1 | . | TRBV18 | 15 | TGTGCCAGCTCACCATTGGGGAGCTCCTACAATGAGCAGTTCTTC | CASSPLGSSYNEQFF
TRBJ1-1 | TRBD1 | TRBV19 | 12 | TGTGCCAGTGCAGGGGGGCCCACTGAAGCTTTCTTT | CASAGGPTEAFF
TRBJ2-7 | TRBD2 | TRBV5-1 | 17 | TGCGCCAGCAGCTTGGCCCCTTACTCACTAGCGGGAGTCGAGCAGTACTTC | CASSLAPYSLAGVEQYF
TRBJ1-1 | TRBD1 | TRBV5-1 | 16 | TGCGCCAGCAGCTTGCAACTCAGGGGGCCGGACACTGAAGCTTTCTTT | CASSLQLRGPDTEAFF
TRBJ2-3 | . | TRBV28 | 11 | TGTGCCAGCAGTTCGAGGGCCTCGGGGTATTTT | CASSSRASGYF
TRBJ1-1 | TRBD1 | TRBV4-3 | 15 | TGCGCCAGCAGCCTCTCTTCGGACAGGGGCACTGAAGCTTTCTTT | CASSLSSDRGTEAFF
TRBJ1-1 | TRBD1 | TRBV18 | 15 | TGTGCCAGCTCACCGGGACAGGCTCCAAACACTGAAGCTTTCTTT | CASSPGQAPNTEAFF
TRBJ2-3 | TRBD1 | TRBV28 | 12 | TGTGCCAGCAGTCCCCGACAGGGAACGCAGTATTTT | CASSPRQGTQYF
TRBJ2-7 | TRBD2 | TRBV28 | 14 | TGTGCCAGCAGTTCGGGGGGGCCCGGGAACGAGCAGTACTTC | CASSSGGPGNEQYF
TRBJ2-2 | . | TRBV11-2 | 14 | TGTGCCAGCAGCACATTACCAGGGGCCGGGGAGCTGTTTTTT | CASSTLPGAGELFF
TRBJ1-1 | TRBD1 | TRBV7-2 | 13 | TGTGCCAGCAGCTACACAGGGGGCACTGAAGCTTTCTTT | CASSYTGGTEAFF
TRBJ2-3 | . | TRBV14 | 14 | TGTGCCAGCAGAAGTCGGGGTTACACAGATACGCAGTATTTT | CASRSRGYTDTQYF
TRBJ2-3 | TRBD2 | TRBV5-4 | 15 | TGTGCCAGCGGCCTACTAGCGGGAGTTGCAGATACGCAGTATTTT | CASGLLAGVADTQYF
TRBJ2-2 | . | TRBV30 | 11 | TGTGCCTGGAACAGGGCCGGGGAGCTGTTTTTT | CAWNRAGELFF
TRBJ2-7 | TRBD2 | TRBV29-1 | 12 | TGCAGCTCTTCTAGCGGGAGTTACGAGCAGTACTTC | CSSSSGSYEQYF
TRBJ1-1 | . | TRBV5-4 | 15 | TGTGCCAGCAGCTTGGGGCCGCAGGGTGACACTGAAGCTTTCTTT | CASSLGPQGDTEAFF
TRBJ1-5 | . | TRBV15 | 17 | TGTGCCACCAGCAGAGATCGATGGGCCAGCCCAGATCAGCCCCAGCATTTT | CATSRDRWASPDQPQHF